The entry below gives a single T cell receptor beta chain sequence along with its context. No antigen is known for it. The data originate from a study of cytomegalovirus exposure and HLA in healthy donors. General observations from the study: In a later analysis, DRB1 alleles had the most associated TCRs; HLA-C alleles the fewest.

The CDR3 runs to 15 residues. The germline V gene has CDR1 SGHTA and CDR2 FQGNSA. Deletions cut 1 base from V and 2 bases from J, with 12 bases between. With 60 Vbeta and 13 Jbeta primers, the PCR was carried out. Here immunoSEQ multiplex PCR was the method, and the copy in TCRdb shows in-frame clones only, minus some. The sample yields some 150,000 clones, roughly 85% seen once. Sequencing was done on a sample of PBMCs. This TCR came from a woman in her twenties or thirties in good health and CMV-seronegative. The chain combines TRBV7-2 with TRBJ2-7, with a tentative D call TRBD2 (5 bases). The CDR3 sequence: CASSLGAAGTYEQYF. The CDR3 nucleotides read TGTGCCAGCAGCTTAGGGGCTGCGGGCACCTACGAGCAGTACTTC.